The 14 T cell receptor beta chains presented below share a single source sample, sequenced in a study of blood T cell repertoires in COVID-19. Method: immunoSEQ multiplex PCR; TCRdb's copy keeps in-frame clones and lacks some. The sample holds roughly 500,000 clones, 70% to 90% seen once. The specimen sequenced was PBMCs or T cells enriched from blood (not recorded which). These receptors all stem from a woman aged 40-49 years who had recovered from COVID-19.

The chain joins TRBV3-1 (or the pseudogene TRBV3-2) to TRBJ2-1; TRBD1 matches 9 bases. V shed 10 bases and J 5 bases; nucleotides not matched to a gene: 9. CDR1 LGHDT and CDR2 YNNKEL come from the germline V gene (reference sequence). The CDR3 runs to 14 residues. In nucleotides, the CDR3 is TGTGCCACCTATGACAGGGGGTTTAACAATGAGCAGTTCTTC. Translating it yields CATYDRGFNNEQFF.

The V call is TRBV7-2, the J call TRBJ1-2; 9 nucleotides align to TRBD1. V lost 0 bases, J lost 6 bases, and 5 bases stayed unmatched. Germline lookup yields CDR1 SGHTA and CDR2 FQGNSA. CDR3 size: 15 residues. The CDR3 region has the DNA TGTGCCAGCAGCTTAGCACAGGGGGCGATGAATGGCTACACCTTC. The encoded protein is CASSLAQGAMNGYTF.

The rearrangement uses TRBV24-1 and TRBJ2-1; tentative D call: TRBD2 (6 bases). Deletions cut 0 bases from V and 0 bases from J, with 11 bases between. Germline V gene data show CDR1 as KGHDR and CDR2 as SFDVKD. The CDR3 has 17 residues. The CDR3 DNA is TGTGCCACCAGTGATTTGGGGGGGACGGGCTCCTACAATGAGCAGTTCTTC. Translating gives CATSDLGGTGSYNEQFF.

A word on this clone: Other DNA sequences in the sample encode the same CDR3. The chain combines TRBV6-5 with TRBJ2-7; 13 bases fit TRBD2. V trimming: 5 bases; J trimming: 7 bases; junction bases outside the gene matches: 2. Germline CDR1 reads MNHEY; CDR2 reads SVGAGI. The CDR3 spans 13 residues. DNA for the CDR3: TGTGCCAGCAGTAGGGGACTAGCGGGGGAGCAGTACTTC. Amino acid sequence: CASSRGLAGEQYF.

This chain connects TRBV29-1 to TRBJ2-3, with TRBD1 matching 8 bases. With 6 bases clipped from V and 1 base from J, the junction kept 9 bases outside the gene matches. This CDR3 is 15 amino acids long. Germline CDR1 SQVTM, CDR2 ANQGSEA. The CDR3 coding sequence is TGCAGCGTCACCGTTCCAGGGGGCGGCACAGATACGCAGTATTTT. Its protein is CSVTVPGGGTDTQYF.

The V and J genes are TRBV6-5 and TRBJ1-3, with D possibly matching TRBD1 (5 bases). This CDR3 has 15 residues. V lost 8 bases, J lost 4 bases, and 18 bases lay in between. Germline assignment: CDR1 MNHEY and CDR2 SVGAGI. CDR3 sequence reads: CASGRHPGKGNTIYF. CDR3 nucleotide sequence: TGTGCCAGCGGAAGGCACCCAGGGAAGGGAAACACCATATATTTT.

This clone was observed once. The gene calls are TRBV14 and TRBJ1-2; TRBD1 matches 7 bases. CDR3 length: 16 amino acids. V shed 4 bases and J 2 bases; nucleotides not matched to a gene: 10. Germline assignment: CDR1 SGHDN and CDR2 FVKESK. CDR3 in amino acids: CASSPLDRIGNYGYTF. In DNA form, the CDR3 reads TGTGCCAGCAGCCCTCTGGACAGGATTGGGAACTATGGCTACACCTTC.

The V call is TRBV2, the J call TRBJ1-6; 9 nucleotides match TRBD1. CDR1 and CDR2 from the germline V gene are SNHLY and FYNNEI. The trim removed 6 bases at V and 7 bases at J, leaving 7 bases unmatched. CDR3 length: 15 residues. DNA for the CDR3: TGTGCCAGCAGCCAGGGAGGGACAGGGAATTCACCCCTCCACTTT. Its protein product is CASSQGGTGNSPLHF.

The chain employs TRBV4-2 and TRBJ1-5; TRBD1 matches 9 bases. Trimming removed 8 bases from V and 5 bases from J; junction bases left unmatched: 4. CDR3 length: 13 amino acids. From germline, CDR1 is LGHNA and CDR2 YNFKEQ. The CDR3 DNA is TGTGCCAGCGGGACAGGGACATATCAGCCCCAGCATTTT. Protein: CASGTGTYQPQHF.

V is TRBV7-6 and J is TRBJ2-7; 7 bases map to TRBD2. The germline CDR1 and CDR2 sequences are SGHVS and FNYEAQ. The CDR3 spans 15 residues. Trimming cost V 3 bases and J 5 bases; bases outside gene matches: 10. CDR3: CASSFGAGESHEQYF. Written as DNA, the CDR3 is TGTGCCAGCAGCTTCGGGGCGGGAGAGAGCCACGAGCAGTACTTC.

This clone was picked up one time. The gene calls are TRBV6-5 and TRBJ2-2, with a weak D call TRBD2 (5 bases). Trimming removed 0 bases from V and 1 base from J, with 6 bases in between. The germline V gene encodes CDR1 MNHEY and CDR2 SVGAGI. The CDR3 spans 15 residues. CDR3 sequence reads: CASSYSEENTGELFF. In DNA, the CDR3 is TGTGCCAGCAGTTACTCGGAGGAGAACACCGGGGAGCTGTTTTTT.

This chain uses TRBV6-5 with TRBJ1-5, with TRBD1 as a possible D gene (6 bases). The CDR3 has 14 amino acids. Trimming left V 7 bases short and J 0 bases short, with 10 bases between. The germline CDR1 and CDR2 sequences are MNHEY and SVGAGI. CDR3 sequence reads: CASTSGHSNQPQHF. In DNA, the CDR3 is TGTGCCAGCACATCGGGACATAGCAATCAGCCCCAGCATTTT.

V is TRBV19 and J is TRBJ2-7; the D gene is possibly TRBD1 (5 bases). The CDR3 loop spans 14 amino acids. Germline values: CDR1 LNHDA, CDR2 SQIVND (reference sequence). The germline V and J ends were trimmed by 1 base and 4 bases, with 11 bases remaining between them. The CDR3 sequence: CASSIAGQVYEQYF. CDR3 DNA: TGTGCCAGTAGTATAGCTGGACAAGTATACGAGCAGTACTTC.

The gene calls are TRBV7-9 and TRBJ2-1, with 11 bases identical to TRBD2. Germline V lookup: CDR1 SEHNR, CDR2 FQNEAQ (reference sequence). J lost 6 bases, V lost 6 bases, and 13 bases had no gene match. This CDR3 comprises 17 residues. Here the CDR3 reads CASSISGRAFVFNEQFF. As DNA, the CDR3 is TGTGCCAGCAGTATTAGCGGGAGGGCATTCGTGTTCAATGAGCAGTTCTTC. Using reference TRBV7-9 and TRBJ2-1 for the parts outside the CDR3, the full variable domain is DTGVSQNPRHKITKRGQNVTFRCDPISEHNRLYWYRQTLGQGPEFLTYFQNEAQLEKSRLLSDRFSAERPKGSFSTLEIQRTEQGDSAMYLCASSISGRAFVFNEQFFGPGTRLTVL.